A single sample is the source of the 32 T cell receptor beta chains below, sequenced in a study of control samples from healthy donors and cancer patients. Sequencing was performed with immunoSEQ multiplex PCR; in TCRdb, only in-frame clones are kept and a portion is missing. The data contain about 54,000 clones, 95% to 97% of them singletons. Sequencing was carried out using blood. Every receptor here comes from a young woman in good health.

The rearrangement uses TRBV2 and TRBJ1-6; D is ambiguous. CDR1 is SNHLY and CDR2 is FYNNEI in the germline V gene. The CDR3 extends over 16 amino acids. The V and J ends lost 4 bases and 0 bases respectively, with 10 bases between them. The CDR3 DNA is TGTGCCAGCAGTGTGGGCGGTAGCTCCTATAATTCACCCCTCCACTTT. Its translation is CASSVGGSSYNSPLHF.

The genes are TRBV27 and TRBJ2-5; weak D call: TRBD1 (6 bases). V lost 1 base to trimming and J lost 5 bases, with 11 bases between them. The CDR3 runs 14 residues. Germline CDR1 reads MNHEY; CDR2 reads SMNVEV (reference sequence). The CDR3 sequence: CASSLLGARETQYF. In nucleotides, the CDR3 is TGTGCCAGCAGTTTATTGGGGGCGAGGGAGACCCAGTACTTC.

In its sample, this clone was seen once. Different DNA sequences within this sample yield the same CDR3. This chain connects TRBV7-3 to TRBJ2-2; the match to TRBD2 covers 7 bases. Germline trimming cut 1 base from V and 7 bases from J; bases unmatched to any gene: 15. In germline, CDR1 is SGHTA, CDR2 FQGTGA. This CDR3 region has 18 residues. The chain's CDR3 is CASSLNSSGPVTNGELFF. The CDR3 nucleotides are TGTGCCAGCAGCTTAAACTCTAGCGGACCCGTAACCAACGGGGAGCTGTTTTTT.

The rearrangement joins TRBV3-1 (or the pseudogene TRBV3-2) to TRBJ1-2; D is unresolved. CDR1 LGHDT and CDR2 YNNKEL come from the germline V gene (reference sequence). This CDR3 has 12 residues. Trimming took off 6 bases at V and 8 bases at J, with 13 bases between the two ends. The CDR3 DNA reads TGTGCCAGCAGGAACGTCCGGGAGGGCTACACCTTC. Protein product: CASRNVREGYTF.

This clone was picked up one time. The chain uses TRBV24-1 and TRBJ2-2; TRBD2 matches 10 bases. The CDR3 is made up of 17 amino acids. V was clipped by 4 bases and J by 1 base; unmatched bases: 5. Germline CDR1 reads KGHDR; CDR2 reads SFDVKD. CDR3 loop: CATSDESSGRNTGELFF. The CDR3 DNA is TGTGCCACCAGTGACGAATCTAGCGGGAGGAACACCGGGGAGCTGTTTTTT.

This clone was found once. The chain carries TRBV27 and TRBJ2-7; TRBD2 might be the D (6 bases). Trimming pared 2 bases from V and 3 bases from J, leaving 14 bases between. The CDR3 loop spans 15 amino acids. Germline V gene sequence: CDR1 MNHEY, CDR2 SMNVEV (reference sequence). This CDR3 reads CASSLGLAINYEQYF. CDR3 coding DNA: TGTGCCAGCAGTTTAGGGCTAGCGATCAACTACGAGCAGTACTTC.

This chain connects TRBV6-1 to TRBJ2-7; TRBD1 agrees at 7 bases. The CDR3 totals 15 residues. Germline V gives CDR1 MNHNS, CDR2 SASEGT. J gave up 0 bases and V 3 bases, and 5 bases lay outside the gene matches. The CDR3 coding sequence is TGTGCCAGCAGTGAGGAGACAGGGAGCTCCTACGAGCAGTACTTC. Its protein is CASSEETGSSYEQYF.

The J gene is TRBJ2-7, the V gene TRBV28; no clear D. Germline lookup yields CDR1 MDHEN and CDR2 SYDVKM. The V end was cut by 3 bases, the J end by 2 bases, with 8 bases between. The CDR3 totals 13 residues. The CDR3 protein is CASSFRVTYEQYF. The CDR3 nucleotides read TGTGCCAGCAGTTTTCGGGTTACCTACGAGCAGTACTTC.

The CDR3 DNA reads as TGCGCCAGCAGCCAAGTGGAAGGCAGAAGCACTGAAGCTTTCTTT. This encodes CASSQVEGRSTEAFF. The rearrangement uses TRBV4-1 and TRBJ1-1; D not certain. The V and J ends lost 1 base and 4 bases respectively, with 13 bases between them. Per germline, CDR1 MGHRA and CDR2 YSYEKL. The CDR3 loop spans 15 amino acids.

The CDR3 DNA reads as TGTGCCAGCAGCTTAGCCACTAGAAACATTCAGTACTTC. This sequence encodes CASSLATRNIQYF. The V call is TRBV13, the J call TRBJ2-4; tentative D call: TRBD2 (5 bases). V was pared by 1 base and J by 6 bases, with 7 bases between. This CDR3 comprises 13 residues. CDR1 is PRHDT and CDR2 is FYEKMQ in the germline V gene (reference sequence).

The rearrangement links TRBV5-1 to TRBJ2-7; 13 positions agree with TRBD2. The germline V gene encodes CDR1 SGHRS and CDR2 YFSETQ. The CDR3 covers 17 residues. V shed 0 bases and J 2 bases; nucleotides not matched to a gene: 5. The DNA for the CDR3 is TGCGCCAGCAGCTTGGTTCCGGGACTAGCGGGAACCTACGAGCAGTACTTC. It codes for CASSLVPGLAGTYEQYF.

The genes are TRBV3-1 (or the pseudogene TRBV3-2) and TRBJ2-1; TRBD2 matches at 10 bases. Germline-derived CDR1 and CDR2 are LGHDT and YNNKEL (reference sequence). The length of the CDR3 is 22 residues. Unmatched junction bases numbered 18, after V lost 0 bases and J lost 1 base. The CDR3 DNA is TGTGCCAGCAGCCAAGACCCCCCTCTCGCTAGCGGGAGACTCACTTCCTACAATGAGCAGTTCTTC. Its translation: CASSQDPPLASGRLTSYNEQFF.

This sequence joins TRBV11-2 and TRBJ1-6, with D perhaps matching TRBD1 (5 bases). V lost 6 bases, J lost 5 bases, and 11 bases lay in between. There are 14 residues in the CDR3. Germline V gene sequence: CDR1 SGHAT, CDR2 FQNNGV. CDR3 region: CASSSRVDNSPLHF. DNA for the CDR3: TGTGCCAGCAGTTCCAGGGTGGATAATTCACCCCTCCACTTT.

With respect to this clone: No DNA is shown, since the ends of the CDR3 on it are uncertain; the CDR3 is the one TCRdb lists. The chain couples TRBV21-1 to TRBJ2-7; the table calls TRBD2, which could not be checked here. TRBV21-1 is termed a pseudogene. The CDR3 has 18 residues if both end residues are counted. CDR3 amino acids: CASSSVARGANNSYEQYF.

The chain uses TRBV4-1 and TRBJ2-7; no firm D call. The ends were cut back, 8 bases at V and 0 bases at J, with 11 bases in the middle. This CDR3 is built from 13 residues. Germline lookup yields CDR1 MGHRA and CDR2 YSYEKL. The CDR3 nucleotides read TGCGCCAGCCGAAGCGAGAGCTCCTACGAGCAGTACTTC. This translates into CASRSESSYEQYF.

In its sample, this clone was seen once. The chain combines TRBV21-1 with TRBJ2-1; TRBD2, the table's D call, lacks a check against the DNA. TRBV21-1 is a pseudogene. The CDR3 length is 16 residues. CDR3 bases: TGTGCCAGCAGCACAGAAACTAGCGGGGGAAACAATGAGCAGTTCTTC. It codes for CASSTETSGGNNEQFF.

The rearrangement joins TRBV14 to TRBJ2-7, with D perhaps TRBD1 (6 bases). There are 14 residues in the CDR3. The V gene's germline CDR1 is SGHDN and CDR2 FVKESK. Trimming stripped 2 bases from V and 5 bases from J, with 13 bases between. Written as DNA, the CDR3 is TGTGCCAGCAGCCAATATGGGGGCAGCAACGAGCAGTACTTC. The encoded protein is CASSQYGGSNEQYF.

This chain joins TRBV9 and TRBJ2-3; no reliable D call. The V end was cut by 0 bases, the J end by 2 bases, with 13 bases between. This CDR3 comprises 16 residues. CDR1 and CDR2 (germline): SGDLS, YYNGEE. The CDR3 coding sequence is TGTGCCAGCAGCGTAGGTTTGTGGCAGATCACAGATACGCAGTATTTT. Its translation: CASSVGLWQITDTQYF.

V and J are TRBV19 and TRBJ2-1, with 12 bases fitting TRBD2. Germline V gene lookup returns CDR1 LNHDA and CDR2 SQIVND (reference sequence). CDR3 size: 17 residues. Trimming cost V 3 bases and J 4 bases; bases outside gene matches: 7. The CDR3 sequence: CASSIQGTSGRYNEQFF. CDR3 in DNA: TGTGCCAGTAGTATCCAGGGGACTAGCGGGCGGTACAATGAGCAGTTCTTC. The full variable domain, completed using reference TRBV19 and TRBJ2-1, is DGGITQSPKYLFRKEGQNVTLSCEQNLNHDAMYWYRQDPGQGLRLIYYSQIVNDFQKGDIAEGYSVSREKKESFPLTVTSAQKNPTAFYLCASSIQGTSGRYNEQFFGPGTRLTVL.

V and J are TRBV6-5 and TRBJ2-1; 7 bases map to TRBD2. Germline V gene sequence: CDR1 MNHEY, CDR2 SVGAGI. J was trimmed by 9 bases and V by 7 bases; bases with no gene match: 15. CDR3 length: 15 amino acids. CDR3 DNA sequence: TGTGCCAGCACGGGGAGGGGCGCAGTAATCGGTGAGCAGTTCTTC. Encoded protein: CASTGRGAVIGEQFF.

Concerning this clone itself: One end of the junction is discordant with germline, which a read error may explain. CDR3 bases: TGTGCTAGCAGTTTGGACAGGGCCTCTGGAAACACCATATATTTT. This codes for CASSLDRASGNTIYF. The chain combines TRBV7-7 with TRBJ1-3, with TRBD1 identical over 8 bases. Per the germline V gene, CDR1 is SSHAT and CDR2 is FNYEAQ (reference sequence). CDR3 length: 15 amino acids.

CDR3 loop: CATSSKTGAYEQYF. In nucleotides, the CDR3 is TGTGCCACCAGCAGCAAGACAGGGGCCTACGAGCAGTACTTC. The chain links TRBV15 to TRBJ2-7, with TRBD1 matching 8 bases. Trimming cost V 3 bases and J 2 bases; bases outside gene matches: 3. This CDR3 has 14 amino acids. Per germline, CDR1 LNHNV and CDR2 YYDKDF (reference sequence).

The chain has TRBV6-1 and TRBJ1-6; D gene ambiguous. V lost 0 bases and J 6 bases, leaving 6 bases between the germline ends. Germline lookup yields CDR1 MNHNS and CDR2 SASEGT. The CDR3 is 14 amino acids. In DNA form, the CDR3 reads TGTGCCAGCAGTGAAGCTCCTCCTAATTCACCCCTCCACTTT. Translating it yields CASSEAPPNSPLHF.

The CDR3 spells CASSGGGVNSPLHF. In DNA, the CDR3 is TGTGCCAGCAGTGGAGGAGGGGTCAATTCACCCCTCCACTTT. The chain employs TRBV25-1 and TRBJ1-6; maybe TRBD1 (5 bases). The length of the CDR3 is 14 residues. The V gene's germline CDR1 is MGHDK and CDR2 SYGVNS. Deletions cut 4 bases from V and 7 bases from J, with 11 bases between.

The rearrangement uses TRBV5-1 and TRBJ1-1, with TRBD1 matching 8 bases. CDR1 is SGHRS and CDR2 is YFSETQ in the germline V gene. The CDR3 contains 14 residues. J lost 4 bases, V lost 3 bases, and 5 bases had no gene match. In nucleotides, the CDR3 is TGCGCCAGCAGCTCACAGGGGGTTAGCACTGAAGCTTTCTTT. Translation: CASSSQGVSTEAFF.

V gene TRBV3-1 (or the pseudogene TRBV3-2) combines with J gene TRBJ2-3; the D is unclear. The ends were cut back, 0 bases at V and 2 bases at J, with 6 bases in the middle. The germline gives CDR1 LGHDT, CDR2 YNNKEL (reference sequence). The CDR3 is made up of 14 amino acids. As DNA, the CDR3 is TGTGCCAGCAGCCAAGATCCACACACAGATACGCAGTATTTT. Protein: CASSQDPHTDTQYF.

The chain has TRBV20-1 and TRBJ2-7, with D perhaps TRBD2 (6 bases). V was cut by 3 bases and J by 3 bases, with 15 bases left in between. The CDR3 is 14 residues long. CDR1 DFQATT and CDR2 SNEGSKA come from the germline V gene (reference sequence). The CDR3, as DNA: TGCAGTGCTAGTGCGGGGAGCAACCACTACGAGCAGTACTTC. Its translation is CSASAGSNHYEQYF.

V gene TRBV4-1 combines with J gene TRBJ2-2, with a weak D call TRBD1 (6 bases). V dropped 2 bases and J dropped 8 bases, with 15 bases sitting between them. CDR1 and CDR2 (germline): MGHRA, YSYEKL. The CDR3 runs 15 residues. The CDR3 loop is CASSQIIGQSGELFF. In nucleotides, the CDR3 is TGCGCCAGCAGCCAAATAATCGGACAGTCGGGGGAGCTGTTTTTT.

The V and J genes are TRBV2 and TRBJ2-7, with 8 nucleotides matching TRBD1. V shed 7 bases, J shed 5 bases, and the junction held 7 bases outside the gene matches. The V gene's germline CDR1 is SNHLY and CDR2 FYNNEI. This CDR3 is built from 13 residues. CDR3 sequence reads: CASKGETGDEQYF. In DNA form, the CDR3 reads TGTGCCAGCAAGGGGGAGACAGGGGACGAGCAGTACTTC.

The chain links TRBV19 to TRBJ2-1; D is perhaps TRBD2 (6 bases). V was clipped by 1 base and J by 7 bases, with 14 bases between them. Germline values: CDR1 LNHDA, CDR2 SQIVND (reference sequence). The CDR3 runs to 15 residues. CDR3 coding DNA: TGTGCCAGTAGTATAGTGGACGGGAGACGGAATGAGCAGTTCTTC. Its protein is CASSIVDGRRNEQFF.

This clone was observed a single time. V usage is TRBV5-1 and J usage is TRBJ2-1, with 7 nucleotides matching TRBD2. The ends lost 0 bases at V and 7 bases at J; junction bases unmatched: 10. CDR3 length: 16 residues. CDR1 is SGHRS and CDR2 is YFSETQ in the germline V gene. CDR3 DNA: TGCGCCAGCAGCTTGGTGGGCGGGAGAGGAGTAAATGAGCAGTTCTTC. Its translation: CASSLVGGRGVNEQFF.

On this clone: The sample carries other DNA sequences with the same CDR3. The chain joins TRBV19 to TRBJ1-1, with D possibly matching TRBD1 (6 bases). V was cut by 5 bases and J by 7 bases, with 14 bases left in between. CDR3 length: 13 amino acids. The germline CDR1 and CDR2 sequences are LNHDA and SQIVND (reference sequence). The CDR3 DNA sequence: TGTGCCAGTAGTGTACTTGGGGACAATGAAGCTTTCTTT. This encodes CASSVLGDNEAFF.